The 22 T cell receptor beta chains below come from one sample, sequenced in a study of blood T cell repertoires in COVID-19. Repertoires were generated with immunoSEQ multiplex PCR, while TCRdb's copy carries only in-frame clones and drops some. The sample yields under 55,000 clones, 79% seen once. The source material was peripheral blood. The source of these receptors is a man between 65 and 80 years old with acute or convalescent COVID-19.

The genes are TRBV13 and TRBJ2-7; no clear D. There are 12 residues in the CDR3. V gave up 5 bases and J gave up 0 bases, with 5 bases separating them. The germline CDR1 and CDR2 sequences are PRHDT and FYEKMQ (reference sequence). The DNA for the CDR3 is TGTGCCAGCAGCCTGAGCTCCTACGAGCAGTACTTC. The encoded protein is CASSLSSYEQYF.

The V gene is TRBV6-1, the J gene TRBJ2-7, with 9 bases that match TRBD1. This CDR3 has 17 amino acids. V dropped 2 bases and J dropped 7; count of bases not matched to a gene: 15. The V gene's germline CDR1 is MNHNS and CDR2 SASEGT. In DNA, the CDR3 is TGTGCCAGCAGTGAAATGACGGGCGGGACAGGGACGGATGAGCAGTACTTC. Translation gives CASSEMTGGTGTDEQYF.

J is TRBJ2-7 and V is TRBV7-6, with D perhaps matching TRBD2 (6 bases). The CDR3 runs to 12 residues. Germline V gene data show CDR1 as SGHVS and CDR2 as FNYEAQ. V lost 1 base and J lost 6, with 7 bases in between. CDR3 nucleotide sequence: TGTGCCAGCAGCTTAGGCGGGGTCGAGCAGTACTTC. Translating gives CASSLGGVEQYF. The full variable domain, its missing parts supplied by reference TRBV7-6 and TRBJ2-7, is GAGVSQSPRYKVTKRGQDVALRCDPISGHVSLYWYRQALGQGPEFLTYFNYEAQQDKSGLPNDRFSAERPEGSISTLTIQRTEQRDSAMYRCASSLGGVEQYFGPGTRLTVT.

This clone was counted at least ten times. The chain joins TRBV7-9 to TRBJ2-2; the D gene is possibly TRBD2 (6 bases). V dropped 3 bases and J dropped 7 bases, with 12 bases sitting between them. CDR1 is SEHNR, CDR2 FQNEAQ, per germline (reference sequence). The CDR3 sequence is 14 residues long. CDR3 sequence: CASSFGRDGGELFF. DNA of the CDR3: TGTGCCAGCAGCTTCGGGCGGGATGGCGGGGAGCTGTTTTTT.

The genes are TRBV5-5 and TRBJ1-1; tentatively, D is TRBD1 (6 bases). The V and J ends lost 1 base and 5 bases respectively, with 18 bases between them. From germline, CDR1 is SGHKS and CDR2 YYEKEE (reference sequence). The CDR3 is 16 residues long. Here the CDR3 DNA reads TGTGCCAGCAGCTTGTCGGTCACAGGGACGATTACTGAAGCTTTCTTT. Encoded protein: CASSLSVTGTITEAFF.

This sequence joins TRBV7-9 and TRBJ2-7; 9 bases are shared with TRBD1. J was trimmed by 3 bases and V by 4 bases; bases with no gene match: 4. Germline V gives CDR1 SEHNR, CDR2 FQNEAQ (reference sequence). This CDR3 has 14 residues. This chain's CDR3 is CASSSGTGLYEQYF. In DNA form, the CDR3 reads TGTGCCAGCAGCTCCGGGACAGGGCTCTACGAGCAGTACTTC.

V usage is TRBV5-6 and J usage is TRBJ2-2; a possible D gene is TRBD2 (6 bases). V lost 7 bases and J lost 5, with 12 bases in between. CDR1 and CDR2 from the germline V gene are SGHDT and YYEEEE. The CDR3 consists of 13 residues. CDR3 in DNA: TGTGCCAGCCGGGGGAGGAAAACCGGGGAGCTGTTTTTT. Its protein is CASRGRKTGELFF.

CDR3 region: CASSTNPGGVQGEQFF. The CDR3, as DNA: TGTGCCAGCAGCACCAACCCCGGGGGAGTCCAAGGTGAGCAGTTCTTC. The chain recombines TRBV11-2 with TRBJ2-1, with D perhaps TRBD2 (6 bases). V dropped 5 bases and J dropped 9 bases, with 23 bases sitting between them. This CDR3 is built from 16 residues. Germline values: CDR1 SGHAT, CDR2 FQNNGV. Supplemented by reference TRBV11-2 and TRBJ2-1, the full variable domain reads EAGVAQSPRYKIIEKRQSVAFWCNPISGHATLYWYQQILGQGPKLLIQFQNNGVVDDSQLPKDRFSAERLKGVDSTLKIQPAKLEDSAVYLCASSTNPGGVQGEQFFGPGTRLTVL.

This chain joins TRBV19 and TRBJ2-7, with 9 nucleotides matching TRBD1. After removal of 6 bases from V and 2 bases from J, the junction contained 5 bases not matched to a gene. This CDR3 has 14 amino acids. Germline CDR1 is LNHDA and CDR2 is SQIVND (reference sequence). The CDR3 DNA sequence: TGTGCCAGTAGACGGGGACAGGGAGCCTACGAGCAGTACTTC. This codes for CASRRGQGAYEQYF. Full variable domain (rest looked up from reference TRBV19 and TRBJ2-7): DGGITQSPKYLFRKEGQNVTLSCEQNLNHDAMYWYRQDPGQGLRLIYYSQIVNDFQKGDIAEGYSVSREKKESFPLTVTSAQKNPTAFYLCASRRGQGAYEQYFGPGTRLTVT.

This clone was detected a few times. The CDR3 nucleotides read TGTGCCAGCAGCTTAGGTCGCAGGGGGCGAAGCTATGGCTACACCTTC. This sequence encodes CASSLGRRGRSYGYTF. This chain uses TRBV7-8 with TRBJ1-2; the match to TRBD1 covers 8 bases. The CDR3 contains 16 residues. The J segment lost 4 bases and the V segment lost 1 base, leaving 8 bases of the junction unmatched. The germline gives CDR1 SGHVS, CDR2 FQNEAQ.

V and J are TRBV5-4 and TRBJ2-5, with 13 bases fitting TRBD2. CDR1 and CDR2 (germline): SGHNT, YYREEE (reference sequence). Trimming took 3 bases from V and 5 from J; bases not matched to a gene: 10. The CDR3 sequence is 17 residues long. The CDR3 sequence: CASSSIPGTSGIETQYF. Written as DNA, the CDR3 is TGTGCCAGCAGCTCGATTCCCGGGACTAGCGGGATCGAGACCCAGTACTTC. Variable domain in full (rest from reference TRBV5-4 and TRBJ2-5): ETGVTQSPTHLIKTRGQQVTLRCSSQSGHNTVSWYQQALGQGPQFIFQYYREEENGRGNFPPRFSGLQFPNYSSELNVNALELDDSALYLCASSSIPGTSGIETQYFGPGTRLLVL.

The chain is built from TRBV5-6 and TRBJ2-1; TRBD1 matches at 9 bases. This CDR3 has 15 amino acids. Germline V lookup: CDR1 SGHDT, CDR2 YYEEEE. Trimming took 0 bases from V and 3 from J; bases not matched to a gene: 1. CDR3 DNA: TGTGCCAGCAGCTTGGCGGGACAGGGCTACAATGAGCAGTTCTTC. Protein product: CASSLAGQGYNEQFF.

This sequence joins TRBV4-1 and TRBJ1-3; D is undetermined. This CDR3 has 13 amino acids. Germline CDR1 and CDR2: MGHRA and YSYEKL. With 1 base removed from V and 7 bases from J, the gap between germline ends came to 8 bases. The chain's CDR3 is CASSQGGGNTIYF. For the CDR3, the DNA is TGCGCCAGCAGCCAAGGGGGAGGGAACACCATATATTTT.

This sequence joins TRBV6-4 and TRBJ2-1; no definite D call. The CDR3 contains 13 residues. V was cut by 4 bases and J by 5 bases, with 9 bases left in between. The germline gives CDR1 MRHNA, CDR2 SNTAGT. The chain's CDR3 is CASSVEENNEQFF. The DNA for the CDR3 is TGTGCCAGCAGTGTAGAGGAGAACAATGAGCAGTTCTTC.

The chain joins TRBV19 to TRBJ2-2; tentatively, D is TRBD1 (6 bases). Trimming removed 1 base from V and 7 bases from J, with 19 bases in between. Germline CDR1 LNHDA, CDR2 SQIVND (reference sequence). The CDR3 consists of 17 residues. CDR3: CASSIAHSQQGIGELFF. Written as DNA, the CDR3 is TGTGCCAGTAGTATAGCCCACAGCCAACAGGGCATCGGGGAGCTGTTTTTT.

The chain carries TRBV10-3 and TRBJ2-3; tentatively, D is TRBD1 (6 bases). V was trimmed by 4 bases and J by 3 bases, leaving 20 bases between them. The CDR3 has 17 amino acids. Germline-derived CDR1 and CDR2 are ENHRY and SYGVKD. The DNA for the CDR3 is TGTGCCATCAGTGGTACCGGGACAATCCCAAGAACAGATACGCAGTATTTT. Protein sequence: CAISGTGTIPRTDTQYF.

CDR3 amino acids: CAWRDRGEDGYTF. CDR3 nucleotide sequence: TGTGCCTGGAGGGACAGGGGTGAGGATGGCTACACCTTC. V and J are TRBV30 and TRBJ1-2; 9 bases fit TRBD1. The junction had 5 bases not matched to a gene; V was cut back by 3 bases and J by 6 bases. Germline-derived CDR1 and CDR2 are GTSNPN and SVGIG (reference sequence). This CDR3 is built from 13 residues.

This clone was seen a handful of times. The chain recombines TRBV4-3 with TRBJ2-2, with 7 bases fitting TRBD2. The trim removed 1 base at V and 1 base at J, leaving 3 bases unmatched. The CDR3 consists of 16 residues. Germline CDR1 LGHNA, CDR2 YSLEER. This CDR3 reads CASSQGASGNTGELFF. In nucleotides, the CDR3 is TGCGCCAGCAGCCAAGGGGCTAGCGGGAACACCGGGGAGCTGTTTTTT.

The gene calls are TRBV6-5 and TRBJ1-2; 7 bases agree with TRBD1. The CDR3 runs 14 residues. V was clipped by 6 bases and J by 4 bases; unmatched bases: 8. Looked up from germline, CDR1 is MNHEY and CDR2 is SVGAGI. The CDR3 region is CASSPGQSAYGYTF. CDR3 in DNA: TGTGCCAGCAGCCCGGGACAGTCTGCCTATGGCTACACCTTC.

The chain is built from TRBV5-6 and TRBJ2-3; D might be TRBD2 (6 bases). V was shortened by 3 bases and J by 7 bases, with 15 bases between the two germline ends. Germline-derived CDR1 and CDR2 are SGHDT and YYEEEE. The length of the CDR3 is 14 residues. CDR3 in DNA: TGTGCCAGCAGCTCCCCTAAGCGGGTACATACGCAGTATTTT. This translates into CASSSPKRVHTQYF.

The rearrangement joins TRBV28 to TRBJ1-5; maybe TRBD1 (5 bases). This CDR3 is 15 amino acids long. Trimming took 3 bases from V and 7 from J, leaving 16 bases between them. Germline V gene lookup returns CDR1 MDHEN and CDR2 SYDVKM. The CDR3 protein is CASSFLGGSGQPQHF. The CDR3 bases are TGTGCCAGCAGTTTCCTTGGGGGGTCAGGCCAGCCCCAGCATTTT.

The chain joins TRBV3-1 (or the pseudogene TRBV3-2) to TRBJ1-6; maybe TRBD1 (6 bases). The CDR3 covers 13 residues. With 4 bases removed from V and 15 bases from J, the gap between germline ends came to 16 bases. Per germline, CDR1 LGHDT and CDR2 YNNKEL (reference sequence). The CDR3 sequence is CASSLGGGKVLHF. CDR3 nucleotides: TGTGCCAGCAGCCTAGGGGGGGGAAAGGTCCTCCACTTT.